This entry features one T cell receptor (beta chain) sequence. The record originates from a study of CD8 T cells in Susac syndrome. CDR1 is LNHDA and CDR2 is SQIVND in the germline V gene (reference sequence). V dropped 5 bases and J dropped 5 bases, with 13 bases sitting between them. The CDR3 runs to 14 residues. Reverse transcription of roughly 0.45 to 1 ug RNA was carried out with random hexamers. MiXCR, applied by TCRdb to the immunoSEQ multiplex PCR reads, yields one record per CDR3 protein. The sample records 100,000 to 150,000 distinct CDR3 sequences, approximately 95% being singletons. This TCR derives from a human donor with multiple sclerosis. The V and J genes are TRBV19 and TRBJ2-1; either TRBD1 or TRBD2 may fit D (5 bases each). The source material was CD8+ T cells from PBMCs. CDR3 protein: CASSSWDLHNEQFF. CDR3 in DNA: TGTGCCAGTAGTTCCTGGGACCTCCACAATGAGCAGTTCTTC. The full variable domain, with the rest looked up from reference TRBV19 and TRBJ2-1, is DGGITQSPKYLFRKEGQNVTLSCEQNLNHDAMYWYRQDPGQGLRLIYYSQIVNDFQKGDIAEGYSVSREKKESFPLTVTSAQKNPTAFYLCASSSWDLHNEQFFGPGTRLTVL.